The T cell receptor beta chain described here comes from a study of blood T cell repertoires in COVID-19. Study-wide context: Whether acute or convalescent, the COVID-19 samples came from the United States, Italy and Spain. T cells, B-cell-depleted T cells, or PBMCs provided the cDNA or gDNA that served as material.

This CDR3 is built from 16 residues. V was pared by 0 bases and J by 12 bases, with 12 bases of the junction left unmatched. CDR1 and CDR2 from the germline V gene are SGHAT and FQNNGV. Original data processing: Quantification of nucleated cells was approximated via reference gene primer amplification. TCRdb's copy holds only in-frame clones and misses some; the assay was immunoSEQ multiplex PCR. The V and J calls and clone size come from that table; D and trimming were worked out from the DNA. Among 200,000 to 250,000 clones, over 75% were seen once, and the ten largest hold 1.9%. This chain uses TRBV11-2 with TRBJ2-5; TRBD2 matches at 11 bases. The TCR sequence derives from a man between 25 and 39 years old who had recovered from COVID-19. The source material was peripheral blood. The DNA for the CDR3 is TGTGCCAGCAGCTTAGACCGGATGCTAGCGGGGGGACCGGAGTACTTC. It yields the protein CASSLDRMLAGGPEYF.